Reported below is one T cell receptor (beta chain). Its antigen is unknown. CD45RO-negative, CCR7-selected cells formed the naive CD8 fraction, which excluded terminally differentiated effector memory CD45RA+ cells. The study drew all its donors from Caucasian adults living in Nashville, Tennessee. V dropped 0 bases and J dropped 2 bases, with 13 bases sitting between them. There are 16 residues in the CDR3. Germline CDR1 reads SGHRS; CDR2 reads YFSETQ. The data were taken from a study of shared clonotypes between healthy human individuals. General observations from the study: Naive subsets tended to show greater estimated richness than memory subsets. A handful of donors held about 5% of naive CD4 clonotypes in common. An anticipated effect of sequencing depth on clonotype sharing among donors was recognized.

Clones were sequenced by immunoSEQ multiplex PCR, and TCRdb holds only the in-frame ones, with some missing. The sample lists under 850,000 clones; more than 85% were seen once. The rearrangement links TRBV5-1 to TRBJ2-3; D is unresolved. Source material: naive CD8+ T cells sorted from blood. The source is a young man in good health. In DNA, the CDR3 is TGCGCCAGCAGCTTGGCGCCGGAAAGAGCCACAGATACGCAGTATTTT. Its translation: CASSLAPERATDTQYF.